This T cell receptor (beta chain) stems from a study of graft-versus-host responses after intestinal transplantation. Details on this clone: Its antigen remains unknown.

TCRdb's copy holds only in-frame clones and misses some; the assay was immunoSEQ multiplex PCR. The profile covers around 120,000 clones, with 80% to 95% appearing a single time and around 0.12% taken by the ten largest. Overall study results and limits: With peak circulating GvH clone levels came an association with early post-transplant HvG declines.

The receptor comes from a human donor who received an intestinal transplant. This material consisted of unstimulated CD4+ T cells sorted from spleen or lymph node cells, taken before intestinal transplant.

CDR3 sequence: CASSIGWERGNEQFF. Written as DNA, the CDR3 is TGTGCCAGTAGTATCGGGTGGGAGAGGGGGAATGAGCAGTTCTTC. The chain is built from TRBV19 and TRBJ2-1; D is perhaps TRBD1 (6 bases). Per the germline V gene, CDR1 is LNHDA and CDR2 is SQIVND (reference sequence). This CDR3 has 15 residues. The germline V and J ends were trimmed by 3 bases and 7 bases, with 16 bases remaining between them.